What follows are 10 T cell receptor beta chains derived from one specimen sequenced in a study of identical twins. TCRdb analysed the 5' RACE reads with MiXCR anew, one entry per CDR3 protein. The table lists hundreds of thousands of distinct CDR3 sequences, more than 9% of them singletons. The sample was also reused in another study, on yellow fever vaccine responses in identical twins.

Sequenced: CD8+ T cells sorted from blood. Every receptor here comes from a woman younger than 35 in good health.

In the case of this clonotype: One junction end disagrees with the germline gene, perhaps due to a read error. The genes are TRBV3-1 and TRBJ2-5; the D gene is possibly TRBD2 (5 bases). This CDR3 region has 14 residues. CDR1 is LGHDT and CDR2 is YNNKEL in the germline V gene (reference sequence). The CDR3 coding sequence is TGTGCCAGCAGCCAAGGCGCGAGGGAAGAGTCCCAGTACTTC. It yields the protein CASSQGAREESQYF.

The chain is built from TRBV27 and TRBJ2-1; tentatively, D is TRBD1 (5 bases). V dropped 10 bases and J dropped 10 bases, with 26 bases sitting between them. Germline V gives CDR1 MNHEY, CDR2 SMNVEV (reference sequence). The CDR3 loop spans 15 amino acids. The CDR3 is CATWARAGSPYEQFF. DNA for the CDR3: TGTGCCACCTGGGCCAGGGCAGGTTCTCCATACGAGCAGTTCTTC.

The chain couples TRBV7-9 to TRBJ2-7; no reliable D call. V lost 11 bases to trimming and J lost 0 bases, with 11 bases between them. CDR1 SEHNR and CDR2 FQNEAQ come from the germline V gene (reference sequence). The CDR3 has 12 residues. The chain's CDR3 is CAWLGRSYEQYF. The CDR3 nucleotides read TGTGCCTGGTTAGGCCGCTCCTACGAGCAGTACTTC.

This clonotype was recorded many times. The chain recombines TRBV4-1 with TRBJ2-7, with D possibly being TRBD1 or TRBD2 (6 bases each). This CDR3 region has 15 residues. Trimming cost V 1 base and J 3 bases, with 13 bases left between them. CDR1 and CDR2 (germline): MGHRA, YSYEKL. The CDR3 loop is CASSQVGGQHYEQYF. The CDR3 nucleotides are TGCGCCAGCAGCCAAGTCGGGGGACAACACTACGAGCAGTACTTC.

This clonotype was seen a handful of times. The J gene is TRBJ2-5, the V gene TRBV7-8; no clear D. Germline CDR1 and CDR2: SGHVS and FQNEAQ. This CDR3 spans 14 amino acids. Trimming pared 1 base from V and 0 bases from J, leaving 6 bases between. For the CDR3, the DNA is TGTGCCAGCAGCTTAGTCTTTAACCAAGAGACCCAGTACTTC. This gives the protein CASSLVFNQETQYF.

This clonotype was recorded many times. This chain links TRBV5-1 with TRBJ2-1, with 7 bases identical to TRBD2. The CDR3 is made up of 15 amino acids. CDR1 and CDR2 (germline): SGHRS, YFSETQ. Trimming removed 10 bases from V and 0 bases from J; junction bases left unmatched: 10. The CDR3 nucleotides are TGCGCCTCCACGGGAGGCGGGGCCTCCTACAATGAGCAGTTCTTC. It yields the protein CASTGGGASYNEQFF. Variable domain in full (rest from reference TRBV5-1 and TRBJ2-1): KAGVTQTPRYLIKTRGQQVTLSCSPISGHRSVSWYQQTPGQGLQFLFEYFSETQRNKGNFPGRFSGRQFSNSRSEMNVSTLELGDSALYLCASTGGGASYNEQFFGPGTRLTVL.

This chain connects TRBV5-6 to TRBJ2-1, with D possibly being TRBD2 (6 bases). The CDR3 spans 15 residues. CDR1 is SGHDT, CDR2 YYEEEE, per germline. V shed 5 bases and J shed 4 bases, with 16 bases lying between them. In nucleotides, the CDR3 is TGTGCCAGCAGTCCTCGGTCTGGGGGGTACAATGAGCAGTTCTTC. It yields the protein CASSPRSGGYNEQFF. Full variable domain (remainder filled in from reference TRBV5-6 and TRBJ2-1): DAGVTQSPTHLIKTRGQQVTLRCSPKSGHDTVSWYQQALGQGPQFIFQYYEEEERQRGNFPDRFSGHQFPNYSSELNVNALLLGDSALYLCASSPRSGGYNEQFFGPGTRLTVL.

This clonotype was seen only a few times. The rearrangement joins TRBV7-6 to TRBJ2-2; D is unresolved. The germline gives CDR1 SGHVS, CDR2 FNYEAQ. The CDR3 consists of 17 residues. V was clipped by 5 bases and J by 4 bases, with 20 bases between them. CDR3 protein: CASSVIDEGLGTGELFF. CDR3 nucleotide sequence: TGTGCCAGCAGCGTAATTGACGAAGGGCTAGGCACCGGGGAGCTGTTTTTT.

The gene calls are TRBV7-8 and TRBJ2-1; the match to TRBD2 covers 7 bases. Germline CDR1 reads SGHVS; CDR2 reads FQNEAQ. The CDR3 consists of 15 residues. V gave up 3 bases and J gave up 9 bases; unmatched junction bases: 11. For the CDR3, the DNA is TGTGCCAGCAGCTTTCAAATTGCTAGCGGCGCTGAGCAGTTCTTC. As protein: CASSFQIASGAEQFF.

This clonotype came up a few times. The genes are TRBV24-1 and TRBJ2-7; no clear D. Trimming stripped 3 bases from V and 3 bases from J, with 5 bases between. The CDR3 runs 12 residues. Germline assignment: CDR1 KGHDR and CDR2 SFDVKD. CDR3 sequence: CATSDGNYEQYF. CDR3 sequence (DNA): TGTGCCACCAGTGATGGCAACTACGAGCAGTACTTC.